What follows are 20 T cell receptor beta chains derived from one specimen sequenced in a study of circulating and synovial CD4+ cells in juvenile arthritis (dated by TCRdb to 2013 to 2016). Libraries came from the immunoSEQ multiplex PCR assay. TCRdb retrieved this table from immuneACCESS and kept in-frame rearrangements only. Not all clones are present; in checked studies, unresolved V genes account for under half, and no reason is known for the remainder. A total of about 32,000 clones appear in this sample, roughly 95% of them only once. Around 2.8% of the sample lies in the top ten. Sequencing was carried out using CD4+ T cells from blood. The receptor source for this set is a human donor with juvenile idiopathic arthritis.

The V gene is TRBV27, the J gene TRBJ2-5; TRBD2 matches at 7 bases. The CDR3 extends over 11 amino acids. Trimming removed 5 bases from V and 13 bases from J; junction bases left unmatched: 7. Germline-derived CDR1 and CDR2 are MNHEY and SMNVEV (reference sequence). This CDR3 reads CASSLGLETYF. CDR3 nucleotides: TGTGCCAGCAGTCTAGGACTAGAAACGTACTTC.

The rearrangement joins TRBV7-3 to TRBJ2-2; a possible D gene is TRBD1 (5 bases). The CDR3 runs to 18 residues. Trimming cost V 1 base and J 4 bases, with 19 bases left between them. In germline, CDR1 is SGHTA, CDR2 FQGTGA. Here the CDR3 reads CASSLNPILGQRTGELFF. The CDR3 nucleotides read TGTGCCAGCAGCTTAAACCCGATATTGGGGCAGCGCACCGGGGAGCTGTTTTTT.

The chain carries TRBV5-6 and TRBJ2-2, with 10 bases matching TRBD2. The V gene end was trimmed by 3 bases and the J gene end by 1 base; junction bases not matched to a gene: 6. Looked up from germline, CDR1 is SGHDT and CDR2 is YYEEEE. This CDR3 contains 17 residues. Here the CDR3 DNA reads TGTGCCAGCAGCTGGCTAGCGGGAGTCGGGAACACCGGGGAGCTGTTTTTT. It encodes CASSWLAGVGNTGELFF.

The V gene is TRBV27, the J gene TRBJ2-6; D not certain. The CDR3 is made up of 18 amino acids. CDR1 and CDR2 (germline): MNHEY, SMNVEV (reference sequence). The ends were cut back, 7 bases at V and 0 bases at J, with 19 bases in the middle. This chain's CDR3 is CASTLKVELHSGANVLTF. The CDR3 DNA is TGTGCCAGCACCCTTAAGGTGGAGTTGCACTCTGGGGCCAACGTCCTGACTTTC.

This clone was seen just once. The rearrangement joins TRBV5-6 to TRBJ2-1, with D tentatively TRBD2 (6 bases). This CDR3 has 13 residues. Germline lookup yields CDR1 SGHDT and CDR2 YYEEEE. V lost 7 bases, J lost 6 bases, and 14 bases lay in between. The CDR3 spells CASSRGPSNEQFF. CDR3 sequence (DNA): TGTGCCAGCTCGCGGGGCCCTTCCAATGAGCAGTTCTTC.

This clone has only one observation. The genes are TRBV20-1 and TRBJ1-5; D unclear. The CDR3 sequence is 11 residues long. Looked up from germline, CDR1 is DFQATT and CDR2 is SNEGSKA (reference sequence). V was clipped by 1 base and J by 11 bases, with 9 bases between them. DNA for the CDR3: TGCAGTGCTAGAGGCCAAACAGCCCAGCATTTT. It codes for CSARGQTAQHF.

V is TRBV11-2 and J is TRBJ2-7; 10 nucleotides agree with TRBD2. J lost 3 bases, V lost 4 bases, and 3 bases had no gene match. The germline gives CDR1 SGHAT, CDR2 FQNNGV. The CDR3 is made up of 14 amino acids. The CDR3 loop is CASSSSGRFYEQYF. The CDR3 nucleotides read TGTGCCAGCAGCTCTAGCGGGAGATTCTACGAGCAGTACTTC.

This clone is a singleton in its sample. The chain couples TRBV29-1 to TRBJ1-1, with a weak D call TRBD1 (5 bases). Germline-derived CDR1 and CDR2 are SQVTM and ANQGSEA. V lost 3 bases and J lost 5, with 13 bases in between. This CDR3 has 13 residues. The CDR3 DNA follows: TGCAGCGTTGACCCTGCAGGGCGAACTGAAGCTTTCTTT. Encoded protein: CSVDPAGRTEAFF.

The chain links TRBV7-8 to TRBJ1-2, with a weak D call TRBD1 (6 bases). Germline loops: CDR1 SGHVS, CDR2 FQNEAQ. The germline V and J ends were trimmed by 1 base and 5 bases, with 14 bases remaining between them. The CDR3 length is 15 residues. Written as DNA, the CDR3 is TGTGCCAGCAGCTTAGACAAGGGGGTCCCTTATGGCTACACCTTC. It translates to CASSLDKGVPYGYTF.

The chain has TRBV6-5 and TRBJ2-7; TRBD1 agrees at 7 bases. Germline V gene data show CDR1 as MNHEY and CDR2 as SVGAGI. J gave up 0 bases and V 6 bases, and 8 bases lay outside the gene matches. The CDR3 covers 15 residues. The CDR3 is CASRQPGQSSYEQYF. CDR3 DNA: TGTGCCAGCAGACAGCCGGGACAGAGCTCCTACGAGCAGTACTTC.

This clone was seen only once. The V and J genes are TRBV29-1 and TRBJ2-1; 7 bases are shared with TRBD1. The CDR3 is 13 residues long. The junction had 8 bases not matched to a gene; V was cut back by 7 bases and J by 5 bases. The germline V gene has CDR1 SQVTM and CDR2 ANQGSEA. This CDR3 is CSGLGDRDNEQFF. In DNA, the CDR3 is TGCAGCGGCTTGGGAGACAGGGACAATGAGCAGTTCTTC.

This chain joins TRBV5-1 and TRBJ2-5, with 7 bases fitting TRBD1. The CDR3 consists of 14 residues. CDR1 SGHRS and CDR2 YFSETQ come from the germline V gene. V shed 6 bases and J 1 base; nucleotides not matched to a gene: 6. The CDR3 nucleotides read TGCGCCAGCACCTCCGGGACAGCCCAAGAGACCCAGTACTTC. Its translation is CASTSGTAQETQYF.

This clone was counted between two and nine times. V is TRBV21-1 and J is TRBJ1-2; the DNA was not used to check the table's D call, TRBD1. TRBV21-1 is annotated as a pseudogene. CDR3 length: 12 residues. In DNA form, the CDR3 reads TGTGCCAGCAGCACGGACAGGGCAGGCTACACCTTC. It yields the protein CASSTDRAGYTF.

The chain uses TRBV7-2 and TRBJ2-1; 9 positions match TRBD1. The CDR3 extends over 12 amino acids. The V gene's germline CDR1 is SGHTA and CDR2 FQGNSA. V shed 6 bases and J 6 bases; nucleotides not matched to a gene: 0. The CDR3 sequence is CASRTGGNEQFF. CDR3 DNA sequence: TGTGCCAGCAGGACAGGGGGCAATGAGCAGTTCTTC. The whole variable domain, filled in from reference TRBV7-2 and TRBJ2-1, reads GAGVSQSPSNKVTEKGKDVELRCDPISGHTALYWYRQSLGQGLEFLIYFQGNSAPDKSGLPSDRFSAERTGGSVSTLTIQRTQQEDSAVYLCASRTGGNEQFFGPGTRLTVL.

V is TRBV5-5 and J is TRBJ1-2; a weak D match, TRBD1 (6 bases). Trimming took 6 bases from V and 4 from J, leaving 19 bases between them. CDR1 is SGHKS, CDR2 YYEKEE, per germline (reference sequence). The CDR3 is 15 amino acids. The CDR3 region is CASTHSGGGGYGYTF. As DNA, the CDR3 is TGTGCCAGCACCCACTCTGGCGGGGGCGGCTATGGCTACACCTTC.

The chain recombines TRBV28 with TRBJ1-4; TRBD1 agrees at 8 bases. Germline V CDR1 and CDR2: MDHEN, SYDVKM. The CDR3 spans 14 residues. V gave up 1 base and J gave up 10 bases; unmatched junction bases: 5. The CDR3 nucleotides are TGTGCCAGCAGTTTATCGACAGGGGCGCGAAAACTGTTTTTT. As protein: CASSLSTGARKLFF.

The gene calls are TRBV28 and TRBJ2-5, with D perhaps TRBD1 (7 bases). The CDR3 covers 17 residues. V dropped 3 bases and J dropped 11 bases, with 28 bases sitting between them. Per the germline V gene, CDR1 is MDHEN and CDR2 is SYDVKM. For the CDR3, the DNA is TGTGCCAGCAGTTTCCCCGAGTTAACAGGGGCGAATAGCGGTCAGTACTTC. It encodes CASSFPELTGANSGQYF.

The chain is built from TRBV19 and TRBJ1-5; D gene ambiguous. Trimming removed 7 bases at V and 6 bases at J, with 16 bases between. Germline V gene lookup returns CDR1 LNHDA and CDR2 SQIVND (reference sequence). The CDR3 length is 14 residues. CDR3 nucleotide sequence: TGTGCCAGTAATTATAGTCCCGGCGGTCAGCCCCAGCATTTT. Its translation: CASNYSPGGQPQHF.

V gene TRBV4-1 combines with J gene TRBJ2-1, with TRBD2 identical over 7 bases. Unmatched junction bases numbered 9, after V lost 4 bases and J lost 0 bases. The length of the CDR3 is 17 residues. The germline V gene encodes CDR1 MGHRA and CDR2 YSYEKL. CDR3 residues: CASSRKGRTSSYNEQFF. The CDR3, as DNA: TGCGCCAGCAGCCGAAAGGGGAGGACTAGCTCCTACAATGAGCAGTTCTTC.

This chain uses TRBV10-3 with TRBJ1-4, with 7 bases identical to TRBD1. Germline values: CDR1 ENHRY, CDR2 SYGVKD. V lost 11 bases, J lost 2 bases, and 2 bases stayed unmatched. There are 12 residues in the CDR3. CDR3 DNA sequence: TGTGCCTCACAGGGGACTAATGAAAAACTGTTTTTT. This codes for CASQGTNEKLFF.